This T cell receptor beta chain originates from a study of blood T cell repertoires in COVID-19. This CDR3 region has 15 residues. CDR1 and CDR2 (germline): SGHRS, YFSETQ. V shed 4 bases and J 5 bases; nucleotides not matched to a gene: 5. Original handling: Reference gene primer amplification in the assay estimated nucleated cell counts. Data came from immunoSEQ multiplex PCR; TCRdb stores just in-frame clones and leaves some out. D and trimming were read from the DNA, whereas the V and J calls and clone size are those reported in that table. The profile shows more than 85,000 clones, about four fifths of them singletons.

This clonotype was sampled from a woman aged 60 to 75 with acute or convalescent COVID-19. The chain is built from TRBV5-1 and TRBJ1-4; 10 bases are a match to TRBD1. The sample comprised peripheral blood. CDR3 loop: CASSLGGQGNEKLFF. The CDR3, as DNA: TGCGCCAGCAGCCTAGGGGGACAGGGGAATGAAAAACTGTTTTTT. Complete variable domain (other parts from reference TRBV5-1 and TRBJ1-4): KAGVTQTPRYLIKTRGQQVTLSCSPISGHRSVSWYQQTPGQGLQFLFEYFSETQRNKGNFPGRFSGRQFSNSRSEMNVSTLELGDSALYLCASSLGGQGNEKLFFGSGTQLSVL.